This T cell receptor (beta chain) appears in the sequencing data of a study of OX40 agonist ivuxolimab in advanced cancers. Study summary: An anti-OX40 (CD134) antibody with agonistic activity, ivuxolimab, was administered to patients.

Some clones are missing from TCRdb's copy, which holds only in-frame ones; the method was immunoSEQ multiplex PCR. The table shows approximately 68,000 clones, with about 91% occurring only once. The germline V gene has CDR1 MNHNS and CDR2 SASEGT. Trimming cost V 8 bases and J 1 base, with 15 bases left between them. This CDR3 comprises 15 residues. This receptor was identified in an adult with an advanced solid tumor such as melanoma, head and neck, liver or kidney cancer. This specimen was CD4+ or CD8+ T cells sorted from blood, taken in a trial of the OX40 agonist ivuxolimab. The J gene is TRBJ1-3, the V gene TRBV6-1; D may be TRBD1 (5 bases). CDR3 nucleotide sequence: TGTGCCAGCCAAGCAGGGAGCTATTCTGGAAACACCATATATTTT. Translated, it gives CASQAGSYSGNTIYF.